The 10 T cell receptor beta chains reported below all come from one sample, sequenced in a study of blood T cell repertoires in COVID-19. Assay used: immunoSEQ multiplex PCR; TCRdb lists only in-frame clones, some missing. The sample holds a few hundred thousand clones; around 89% are singletons and the top ten take under 4%. Sequencing was carried out using peripheral blood. Source of these receptors: a woman aged 30 to 39 with COVID-19, enrolled during active disease.

The rearrangement links TRBV7-8 to TRBJ2-1, with 8 bases identical to TRBD2. There are 19 residues in the CDR3. With V trimmed by 5 bases and J by 2 bases, 17 bases remained unmatched. From germline, CDR1 is SGHVS and CDR2 FQNEAQ. DNA of the CDR3: TGTGCCAGCAGCCTCCCCCGACGGCTAGCGGGCGCCGCCTACAATGAGCAGTTCTTC. Translating gives CASSLPRRLAGAAYNEQFF.

The rearrangement joins TRBV6-2 or TRBV6-3 to TRBJ2-1; 7 bases are shared with TRBD2. This CDR3 contains 12 residues. V shed 5 bases, J shed 15 bases, and the junction held 10 bases outside the gene matches. CDR1 is MNHEY and CDR2 is SVGEGT in the germline V gene. The CDR3 sequence: CASSAGGRIAFF. In DNA, the CDR3 is TGTGCCAGCAGTGCGGGCGGGAGAATCGCGTTCTTC.

The V and J genes are TRBV27 and TRBJ1-6, with 7 bases that match TRBD1. V lost 6 bases, J lost 1 base, and 12 bases stayed unmatched. Germline lookup yields CDR1 MNHEY and CDR2 SMNVEV (reference sequence). The CDR3 is 18 amino acids. Here the CDR3 DNA reads TGTGCCAGCAGCAGGACAGGTTTTAATAAGTCCTATAATTCACCCCTCCACTTT. Residues: CASSRTGFNKSYNSPLHF.

This chain uses TRBV10-3 with TRBJ2-2, with TRBD2 identical over 11 bases. The CDR3 runs 18 residues. Germline CDR1 ENHRY, CDR2 SYGVKD. Germline trimming cut 0 bases from V and 4 bases from J; bases unmatched to any gene: 7. CDR3 sequence: CAISESLAGGPGTGELFF. The CDR3 region has the DNA TGTGCCATCAGTGAGTCGTTAGCGGGAGGGCCGGGCACCGGGGAGCTGTTTTTT.

DNA for the CDR3: TGTGCCAGCAGTCAGATGCCCGGGGGACAGACTTACTTC. It yields the protein CASSQMPGGQTYF. The gene calls are TRBV3-1 (or the pseudogene TRBV3-2) and TRBJ2-7, with a tentative D call TRBD1 (7 bases). Per the germline V gene, CDR1 is LGHDT and CDR2 is YNNKEL (reference sequence). Trimming shortened V by 6 bases and J by 13 bases, and 22 bases separated the two germline ends. The CDR3 is made up of 13 amino acids.

The chain employs TRBV28 and TRBJ2-1; TRBD1 matches 7 bases. Germline CDR1 is MDHEN and CDR2 is SYDVKM. CDR3 size: 17 residues. Trimming took 8 bases from V and 1 from J; bases not matched to a gene: 14. The CDR3 sequence: CASHHGGDRASYNEQFF. In nucleotides, the CDR3 is TGTGCCAGCCATCACGGAGGAGACAGGGCGTCCTACAATGAGCAGTTCTTC.

This sequence joins TRBV19 and TRBJ1-4; TRBD1 matches at 7 bases. The CDR3 covers 15 residues. V lost 6 bases to trimming and J lost 3 bases; unmatched junction nucleotides: 7. Germline CDR1 and CDR2: LNHDA and SQIVND (reference sequence). For the CDR3, the DNA is TGTGCCAGTAGCCACCCCGGGACAGCTAATGAAAAACTGTTTTTT. Its protein is CASSHPGTANEKLFF.

The CDR3 coding sequence is TGTGCCAGTAGCCCGGGACAGGGGCAGCAGTACTTC. This translates into CASSPGQGQQYF. The chain has TRBV19 and TRBJ2-7, with 10 bases aligning to TRBD1. Germline V lookup: CDR1 LNHDA, CDR2 SQIVND (reference sequence). Trimming removed 6 bases from V and 8 bases from J; junction bases left unmatched: 4. The CDR3 runs 12 residues.

The DNA of the CDR3 is TGTGCCAGCAGCTCGGCAGGGTACATGAACACTGAAGCTTTCTTT. It translates to CASSSAGYMNTEAFF. The rearrangement uses TRBV7-9 and TRBJ1-1, with a possible D match to TRBD1 (5 bases). The CDR3 contains 15 residues. In germline, CDR1 is SEHNR, CDR2 FQNEAQ (reference sequence). Trimming shortened V by 4 bases and J by 0 bases, and 12 bases separated the two germline ends. The full variable domain, with the rest looked up from reference TRBV7-9 and TRBJ1-1, is DTGVSQNPRHKITKRGQNVTFRCDPISEHNRLYWYRQTLGQGPEFLTYFQNEAQLEKSRLLSDRFSAERPKGSFSTLEIQRTEQGDSAMYLCASSSAGYMNTEAFFGQGTRLTVV.

The rearrangement links TRBV11-3 to TRBJ2-2, with TRBD1 matching over 11 bases. The CDR3 is 15 residues long. Germline CDR1 and CDR2: SGHNT and YENEEA. Unmatched junction bases numbered 4, after V lost 4 bases and J lost 6 bases. CDR3 in amino acids: CASSSDRGRSGELFF. The CDR3 coding sequence is TGTGCCAGCAGCTCGGACAGGGGGCGGTCCGGGGAGCTGTTTTTT.